This T cell receptor beta chain appears in the sequencing data of a study of T-cell memory formation after mild COVID-19. Study information: The TCR clusters were mostly specific to one donor. General study findings and limits: CD4+ bias marked clones expanding day 15 to 37, unlike balanced contracting clones. Researchers found some responding clones in pre-infection memory, a sign that cross-reactive memory joined.

Points on this clonotype: Its antigen is still unknown.

This CDR3 is built from 13 residues. Trimming shortened V by 5 bases and J by 3 bases, and 10 bases separated the two germline ends. From germline, CDR1 is SGHTA and CDR2 FQGNSA. TCRdb re-called the 5' RACE reads through MiXCR, storing one row per CDR3 protein. The repertoire holds hundreds of thousands of distinct CDR3 sequences, 20% to 25% seen once, with approximately 22% in the top ten. The V and J genes are TRBV7-2 and TRBJ2-5; either TRBD1 or TRBD2 may supply D (5 bases each). The receptor comes from a man younger than 30 who had mild COVID-19 (a few samples of this study predate the infection). Cell type and time point are not known. Sequenced sample: PBMCs or a T cell subset sorted from them (not recorded which). The CDR3 spells CASSGTTKETQYF. CDR3 in DNA: TGTGCCAGCAGCGGGACGACGAAAGAGACCCAGTACTTC.